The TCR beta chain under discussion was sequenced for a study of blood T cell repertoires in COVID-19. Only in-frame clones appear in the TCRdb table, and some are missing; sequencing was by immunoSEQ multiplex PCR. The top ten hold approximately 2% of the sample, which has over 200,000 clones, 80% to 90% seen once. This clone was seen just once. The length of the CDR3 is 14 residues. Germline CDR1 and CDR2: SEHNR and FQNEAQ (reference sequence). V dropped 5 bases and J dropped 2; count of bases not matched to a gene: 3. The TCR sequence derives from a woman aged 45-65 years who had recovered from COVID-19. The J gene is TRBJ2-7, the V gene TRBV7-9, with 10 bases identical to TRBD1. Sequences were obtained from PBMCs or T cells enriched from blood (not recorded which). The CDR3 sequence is CASSPDRGPYEQYF. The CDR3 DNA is TGTGCCAGCAGCCCAGACAGGGGGCCCTACGAGCAGTACTTC.